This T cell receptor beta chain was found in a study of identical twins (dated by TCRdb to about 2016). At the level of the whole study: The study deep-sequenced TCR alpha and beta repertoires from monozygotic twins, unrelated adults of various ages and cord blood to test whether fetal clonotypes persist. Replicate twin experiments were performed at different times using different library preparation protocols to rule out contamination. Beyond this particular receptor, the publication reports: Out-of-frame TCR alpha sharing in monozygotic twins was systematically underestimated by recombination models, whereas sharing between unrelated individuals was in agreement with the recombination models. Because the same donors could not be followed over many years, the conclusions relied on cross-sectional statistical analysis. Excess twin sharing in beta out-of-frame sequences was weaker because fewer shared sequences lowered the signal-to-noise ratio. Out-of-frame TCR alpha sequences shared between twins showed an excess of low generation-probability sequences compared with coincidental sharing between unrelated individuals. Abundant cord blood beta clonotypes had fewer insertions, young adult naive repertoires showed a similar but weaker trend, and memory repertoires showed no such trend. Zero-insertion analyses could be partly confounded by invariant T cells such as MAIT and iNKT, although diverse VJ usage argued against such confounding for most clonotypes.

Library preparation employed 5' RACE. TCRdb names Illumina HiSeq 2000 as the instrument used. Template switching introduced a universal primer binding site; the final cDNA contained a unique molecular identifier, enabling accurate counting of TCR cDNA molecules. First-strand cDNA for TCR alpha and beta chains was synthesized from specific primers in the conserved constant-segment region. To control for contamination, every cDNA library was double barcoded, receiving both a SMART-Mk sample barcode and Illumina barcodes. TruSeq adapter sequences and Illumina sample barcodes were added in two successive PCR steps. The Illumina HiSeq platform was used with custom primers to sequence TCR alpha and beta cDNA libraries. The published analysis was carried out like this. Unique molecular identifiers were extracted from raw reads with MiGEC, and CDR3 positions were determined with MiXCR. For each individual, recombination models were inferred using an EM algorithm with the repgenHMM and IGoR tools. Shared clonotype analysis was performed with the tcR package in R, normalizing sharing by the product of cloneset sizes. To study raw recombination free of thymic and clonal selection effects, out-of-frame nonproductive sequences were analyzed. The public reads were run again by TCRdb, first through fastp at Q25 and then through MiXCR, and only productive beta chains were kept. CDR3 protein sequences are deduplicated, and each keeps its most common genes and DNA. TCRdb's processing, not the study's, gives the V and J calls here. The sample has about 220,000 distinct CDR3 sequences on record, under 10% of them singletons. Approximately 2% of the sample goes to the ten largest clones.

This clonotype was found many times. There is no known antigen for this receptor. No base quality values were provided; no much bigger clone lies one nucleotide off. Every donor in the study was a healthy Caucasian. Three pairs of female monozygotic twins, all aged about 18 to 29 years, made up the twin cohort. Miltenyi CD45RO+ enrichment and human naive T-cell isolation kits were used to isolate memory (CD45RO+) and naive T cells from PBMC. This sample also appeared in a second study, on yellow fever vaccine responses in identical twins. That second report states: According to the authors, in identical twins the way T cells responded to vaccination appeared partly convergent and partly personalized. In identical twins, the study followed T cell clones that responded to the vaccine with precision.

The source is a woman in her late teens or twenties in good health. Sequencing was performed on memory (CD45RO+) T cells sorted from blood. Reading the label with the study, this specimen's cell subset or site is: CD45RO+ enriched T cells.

The CDR3 corresponds to CASSQVAGGSYEQYF. The DNA sequence follows: TGTGCCAGCAGCCAAGTAGCGGGCGGGTCCTACGAGCAGTACTTC. The sequence links TRBV4-2 to TRBJ2-7, and 7 junctional nucleotides match TRBD2. CDR1 LGHNA and CDR2 YNFKEQ are derived from the germline V gene. The CDR3 starts with the cysteine, ends with the phenylalanine, and has 15 residues. Of all the DNA, just the CDR3 is kept, 45 bases in frame from base 1. V is cut back by 1 base and J by 1 base, with 4 bases in the junction unmatched.